A single count supports the clone carrying this TCR beta chain. Sequenced by immunoSEQ multiplex PCR; TCRdb stores in-frame clones only, minus some. Here the sample spans about 50,000 clones, roughly 95% being singletons. This sample stems from a study of technical replicates of blood from a handful of donors. The CDR3 is 13 amino acids. The germline gives CDR1 KGHSH, CDR2 LQKENI. V gave up 2 bases and J gave up 4 bases; unmatched junction bases: 0. The source is a human donor in good health. The chain uses TRBV18 and TRBJ1-1; 8 bases map to TRBD1. Sample: T cells isolated from PBMCs. CDR3 in amino acids: CASSPDRGTEAFF. The CDR3 DNA reads TGTGCCAGCTCACCAGACAGGGGCACTGAAGCTTTCTTT.